This T cell receptor (beta chain) was recorded in a study of blood T cell repertoires in COVID-19. Overall study context: Sample material is recorded as cDNA or gDNA derived from T cells, B-cell-depleted T cells, or PBMCs.

Per the germline V gene, CDR1 is LNHDA and CDR2 is SQIVND (reference sequence). The CDR3 loop spans 13 amino acids. V lost 6 bases and J 0 bases, leaving 6 bases between the germline ends. Under the authors' procedure: Nucleated cell number was recorded as an estimate derived from reference gene primer amplification. The protocol was immunoSEQ multiplex PCR, while the TCRdb copy is restricted to in-frame clones and leaves out a portion. V and J calls and clone size are given by that table; D and trimming were obtained from the DNA. Of more than 45,000 clones listed, about 83% are singletons. The sequence derives from a middle-aged man with acute or convalescent COVID-19. The chain employs TRBV19 and TRBJ1-3; D not certain. The material sequenced was peripheral blood. In DNA, the CDR3 is TGTGCCAGTAGGGTGAGCTCTGGAAACACCATATATTTT. As protein: CASRVSSGNTIYF.